This TCR beta chain was sequenced for a study of T-cell memory formation after mild COVID-19. MiXCR, applied by TCRdb to the 5' RACE reads, yields one record per CDR3 protein. Among 340,000 or so distinct CDR3 sequences listed, 10% to 15% were seen once. This clonotype showed up just a few times. The CDR3 totals 16 residues. J was trimmed by 7 bases and V by 3 bases; bases with no gene match: 7. Per the germline V gene, CDR1 is SGHDT and CDR2 is YYEEEE. V usage is TRBV5-6 and J usage is TRBJ1-6; 10 bases match TRBD1. The sequencing sample was made of PBMCs or a T cell subset sorted from them (not recorded which). The TCR was taken from a man aged 18-30 years who had mild COVID-19 (a few samples of this study predate the infection). Cell type and time point are not known. The CDR3 DNA reads TGTGCCAGCAGCTCGAACGGACAGGGGGTAAATTCACCCCTCCACTTT. Protein: CASSSNGQGVNSPLHF.